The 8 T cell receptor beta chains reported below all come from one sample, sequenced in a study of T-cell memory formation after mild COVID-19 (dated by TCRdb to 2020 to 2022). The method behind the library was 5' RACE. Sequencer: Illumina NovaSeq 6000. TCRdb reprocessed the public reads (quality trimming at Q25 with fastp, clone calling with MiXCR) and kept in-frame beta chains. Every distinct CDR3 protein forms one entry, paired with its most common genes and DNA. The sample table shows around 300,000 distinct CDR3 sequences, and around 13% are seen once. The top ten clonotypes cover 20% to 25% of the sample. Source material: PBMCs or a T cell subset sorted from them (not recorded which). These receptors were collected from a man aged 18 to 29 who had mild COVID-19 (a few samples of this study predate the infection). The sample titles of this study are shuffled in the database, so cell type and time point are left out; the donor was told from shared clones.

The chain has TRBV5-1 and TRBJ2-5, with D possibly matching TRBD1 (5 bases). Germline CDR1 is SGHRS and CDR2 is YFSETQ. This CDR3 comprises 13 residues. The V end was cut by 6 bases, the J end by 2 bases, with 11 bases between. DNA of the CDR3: TGCGCCAGCACCAGGGCACAACAAGAGACCCAGTACTTC. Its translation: CASTRAQQETQYF.

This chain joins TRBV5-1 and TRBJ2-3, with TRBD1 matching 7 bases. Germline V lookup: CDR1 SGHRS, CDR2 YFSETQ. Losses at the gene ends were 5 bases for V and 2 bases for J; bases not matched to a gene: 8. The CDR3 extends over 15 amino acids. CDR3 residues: CASSLGTVNTDTQYF. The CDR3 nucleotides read TGCGCCAGCAGTTTAGGGACAGTCAACACAGATACGCAGTATTTT.

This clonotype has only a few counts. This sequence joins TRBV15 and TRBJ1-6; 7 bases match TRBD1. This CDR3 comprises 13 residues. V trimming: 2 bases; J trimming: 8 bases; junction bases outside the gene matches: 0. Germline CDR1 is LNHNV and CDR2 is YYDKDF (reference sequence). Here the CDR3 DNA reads TGTGCCACCAGCAGAACAGGGGATTCACCCCTCCACTTT. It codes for CATSRTGDSPLHF.

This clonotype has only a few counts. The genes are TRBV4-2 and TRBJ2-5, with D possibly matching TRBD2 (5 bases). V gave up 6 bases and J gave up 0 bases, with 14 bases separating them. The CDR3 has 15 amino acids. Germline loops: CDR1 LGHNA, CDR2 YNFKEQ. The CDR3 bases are TGTGCCAGCAGATTAGCGTTTGAGTACCAAGAGACCCAGTACTTC. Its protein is CASRLAFEYQETQYF.

Here the CDR3 reads CASSPQGLVSNEQFF. CDR3 coding DNA: TGTGCCAGCAGTCCCCAAGGACTAGTTAGCAATGAGCAGTTCTTC. This chain connects TRBV27 to TRBJ2-1; 7 nucleotides line up with TRBD2. After removal of 5 bases from V and 6 bases from J, the junction contained 10 bases not matched to a gene. The germline CDR1 and CDR2 sequences are MNHEY and SMNVEV (reference sequence). The CDR3 totals 15 residues.

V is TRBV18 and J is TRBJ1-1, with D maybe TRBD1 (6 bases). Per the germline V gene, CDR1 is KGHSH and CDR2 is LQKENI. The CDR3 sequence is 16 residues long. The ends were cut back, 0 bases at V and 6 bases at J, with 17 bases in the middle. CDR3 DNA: TGTGCCAGCTCACCACCGAAATGGGGGGGCGCAGCTGAAGCTTTCTTT. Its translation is CASSPPKWGGAAEAFF.

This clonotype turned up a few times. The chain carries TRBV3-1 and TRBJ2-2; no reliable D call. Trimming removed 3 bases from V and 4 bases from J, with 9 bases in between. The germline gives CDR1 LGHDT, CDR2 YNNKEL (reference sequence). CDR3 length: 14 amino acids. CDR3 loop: CASSHDLPTGELFF. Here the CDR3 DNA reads TGTGCCAGCAGCCATGACTTACCCACCGGGGAGCTGTTTTTT.

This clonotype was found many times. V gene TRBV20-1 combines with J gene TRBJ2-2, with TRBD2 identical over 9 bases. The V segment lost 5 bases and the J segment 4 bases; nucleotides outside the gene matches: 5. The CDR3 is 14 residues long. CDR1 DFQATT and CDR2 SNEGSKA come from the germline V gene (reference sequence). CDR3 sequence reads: CSALAGERTGELFF. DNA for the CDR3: TGCAGTGCTTTAGCGGGGGAACGCACCGGGGAGCTGTTTTTT.